This TCR beta chain originates from a study of sequential checkpoint blockade in melanoma. Study in general: Patients were randomized 1:1 to nivolumab-then-ipilimumab or ipilimumab-then-nivolumab first-line. After both sequences, patients received maintenance nivolumab.

The CDR3 is 15 residues long. Germline V gene lookup returns CDR1 LGHNA and CDR2 YSLEER. V was pared by 0 bases and J by 4 bases, with 9 bases between. Repertoires were generated with immunoSEQ multiplex PCR, while TCRdb's copy carries only in-frame clones and drops some. In the table there are almost 20,000 clones, approximately 85% of which are singletons. In its sample, this clone was seen a few times. Distinct nucleotide sequences in the sample also encode this CDR3. Indicated treatment: randomized to nivolumab then ipilimumab (arm A) or the reverse (arm B). None of the patients previously received DNA-damaging chemotherapy. From thawed PBMCs, live CD3+CD8+ cells negative for CD19 and CD56 were sorted.

The TCR was taken from a human donor with melanoma. This chain connects TRBV4-3 to TRBJ2-2; TRBD1 might be the D (5 bases). The sequencing used CD8+ T cells sorted from blood (inferred from file names), collected from a patient given nivolumab and ipilimumab in sequence. CDR3 DNA sequence: TGCGCCAGCAGCCAAGACAGGGTGGGCACCGGGGAGCTGTTTTTT. This sequence encodes CASSQDRVGTGELFF.